The entry below gives a single TCR beta chain sequence along with its context. In germline, CDR1 is SGHAT, CDR2 FQNNGV. The CDR3 is made up of 13 amino acids. Trimming cost V 2 bases and J 4 bases, with 9 bases left between them. This sample stems from a study of OX40 agonist ivuxolimab in advanced cancers. Study-wide background: Among those enrolled, mean age was around 60 years (range about 23 to 85) and approximately 80% were male.

Repertoires were generated with immunoSEQ multiplex PCR, while TCRdb's copy carries only in-frame clones and drops some. The table records 80,000 or so clones, around 90% of them present only once. The sequence was collected from an adult with an advanced solid tumor such as melanoma, head and neck, liver or kidney cancer. Source: CD4+ or CD8+ T cells sorted from blood, taken in a trial of the OX40 agonist ivuxolimab. The genes are TRBV11-2 and TRBJ2-7; D not certain. Here the CDR3 DNA reads TGTGCCAGCAGCTTATTTGCTTTTTACGAGCAGTACTTC. This gives the protein CASSLFAFYEQYF.